The source of this T cell receptor beta chain is a study of STAT3 mutations in large granular lymphocyte leukemia. General observations from the study: Variable sampling intervals and differing treatment regimens complicated linking therapy response to TCR clonal burden changes. At least one immunodominant TCR beta clonotype appeared in every T-cell large granular lymphocyte leukemia patient.

From germline, CDR1 is PRHDT and CDR2 FYEKMQ (reference sequence). The CDR3 runs to 15 residues. With 3 bases clipped from V and 3 bases from J, the junction kept 3 bases outside the gene matches. Measured with immunoSEQ multiplex PCR; TCRdb has only the in-frame clones, and not every one. Of over 30,000 clones in the sample, approximately 83% are singletons; the top ten hold about 13%. This clone was seen a single time. Its antigen remains unidentified. V gene TRBV13 combines with J gene TRBJ2-1; 9 bases align to TRBD1. The TCR was taken from a man in his sixties with T-cell large granular lymphocyte leukemia. Some clones in this sample may be carry-over from other donors' samples. Sequenced input: peripheral blood mononuclear cells. The chain's CDR3 is CASSFGGQGYNEQFF. The DNA of the CDR3 is TGTGCCAGCAGCTTTGGGGGACAGGGCTACAATGAGCAGTTCTTC.